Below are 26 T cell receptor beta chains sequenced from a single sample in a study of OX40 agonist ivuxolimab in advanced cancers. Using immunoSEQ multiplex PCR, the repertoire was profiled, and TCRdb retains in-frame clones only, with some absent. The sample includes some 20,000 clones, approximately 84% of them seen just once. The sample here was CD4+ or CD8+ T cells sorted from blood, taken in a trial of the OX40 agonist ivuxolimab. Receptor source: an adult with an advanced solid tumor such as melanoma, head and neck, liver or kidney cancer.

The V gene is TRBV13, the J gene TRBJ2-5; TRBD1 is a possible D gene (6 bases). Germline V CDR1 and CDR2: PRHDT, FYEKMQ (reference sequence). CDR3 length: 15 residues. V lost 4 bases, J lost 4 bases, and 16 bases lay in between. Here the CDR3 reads CASSSDRTSRETQYF. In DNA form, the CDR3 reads TGTGCCAGCAGCTCCGACAGGACCTCCAGAGAGACCCAGTACTTC.

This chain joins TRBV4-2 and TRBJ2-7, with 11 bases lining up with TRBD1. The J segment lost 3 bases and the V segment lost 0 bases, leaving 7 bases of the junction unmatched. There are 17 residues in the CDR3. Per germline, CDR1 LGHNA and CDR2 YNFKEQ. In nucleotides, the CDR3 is TGTGCCAGCAGCCAAGAACCTCGGGACAGGGGGTACTACGAGCAGTACTTC. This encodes CASSQEPRDRGYYEQYF.

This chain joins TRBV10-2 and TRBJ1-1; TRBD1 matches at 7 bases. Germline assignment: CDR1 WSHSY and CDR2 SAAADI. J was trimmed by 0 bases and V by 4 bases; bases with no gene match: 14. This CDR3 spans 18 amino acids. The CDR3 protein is CASSGPTLQGSLNTEAFF. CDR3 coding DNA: TGCGCCAGCAGTGGCCCAACTCTACAGGGGTCCCTGAACACTGAAGCTTTCTTT.

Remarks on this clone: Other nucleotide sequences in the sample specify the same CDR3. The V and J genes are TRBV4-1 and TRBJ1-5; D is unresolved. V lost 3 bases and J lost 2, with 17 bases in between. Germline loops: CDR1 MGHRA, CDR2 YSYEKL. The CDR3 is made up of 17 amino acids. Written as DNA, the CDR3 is TGCGCCAGCAGCCAGGGATCCGTTTCGGTGGGCAATCAGCCCCAGCATTTT. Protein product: CASSQGSVSVGNQPQHF.

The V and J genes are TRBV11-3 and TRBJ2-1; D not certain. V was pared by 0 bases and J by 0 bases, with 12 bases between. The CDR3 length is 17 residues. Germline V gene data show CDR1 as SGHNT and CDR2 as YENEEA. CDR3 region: CASSLDPGTSSYNEQFF. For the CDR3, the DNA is TGTGCCAGCAGCTTAGATCCGGGTACGTCCTCCTACAATGAGCAGTTCTTC. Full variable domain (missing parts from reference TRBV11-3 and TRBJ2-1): EAGVVQSPRYKIIEKKQPVAFWCNPISGHNTLYWYLQNLGQGPELLIRYENEEAVDDSQLPKDRFSAERLKGVDSTLKIQPAELGDSAVYLCASSLDPGTSSYNEQFFGPGTRLTVL.

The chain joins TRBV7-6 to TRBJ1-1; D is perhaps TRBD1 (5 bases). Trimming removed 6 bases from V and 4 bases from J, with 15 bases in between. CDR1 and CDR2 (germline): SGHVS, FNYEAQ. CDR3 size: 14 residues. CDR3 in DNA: TGTGCCAGCAGTTTACCACAGGTCCCCACTGAAGCTTTCTTT. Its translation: CASSLPQVPTEAFF.

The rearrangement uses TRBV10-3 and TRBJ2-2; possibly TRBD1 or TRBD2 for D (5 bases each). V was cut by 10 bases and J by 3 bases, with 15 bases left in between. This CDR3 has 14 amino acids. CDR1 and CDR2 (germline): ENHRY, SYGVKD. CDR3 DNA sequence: TGTGCCACCGGGGACGGAGGTGACACCGGGGAGCTGTTTTTT. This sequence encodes CATGDGGDTGELFF.

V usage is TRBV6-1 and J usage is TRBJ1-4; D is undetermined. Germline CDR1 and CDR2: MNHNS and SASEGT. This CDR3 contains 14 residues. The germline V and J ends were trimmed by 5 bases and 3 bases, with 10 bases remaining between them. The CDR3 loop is CASSSGAANEKLFF. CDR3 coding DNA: TGTGCCAGCAGTTCGGGCGCAGCTAATGAAAAACTGTTTTTT.

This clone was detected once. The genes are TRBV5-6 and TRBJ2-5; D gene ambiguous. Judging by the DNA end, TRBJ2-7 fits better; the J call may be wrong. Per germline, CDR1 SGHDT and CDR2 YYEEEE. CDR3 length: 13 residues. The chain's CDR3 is CASSLASVDEQYF. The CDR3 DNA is TGTGCCAGCAGCTTGGCCTCTGTGGACGAGCAGTACTTC.

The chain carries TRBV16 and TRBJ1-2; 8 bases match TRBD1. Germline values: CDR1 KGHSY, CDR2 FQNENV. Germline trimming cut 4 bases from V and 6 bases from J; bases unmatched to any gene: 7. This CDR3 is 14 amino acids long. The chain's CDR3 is CASSLSGGLDGYTF. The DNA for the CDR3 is TGTGCCAGCAGCCTCTCAGGGGGCCTGGATGGCTACACCTTC.

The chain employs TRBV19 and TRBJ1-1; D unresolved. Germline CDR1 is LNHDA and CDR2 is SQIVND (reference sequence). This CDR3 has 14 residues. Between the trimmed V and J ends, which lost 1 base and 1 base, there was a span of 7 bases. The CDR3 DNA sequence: TGTGCCAGTAGTATAGCGCAGGAGAACACTGAAGCTTTCTTT. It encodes CASSIAQENTEAFF.

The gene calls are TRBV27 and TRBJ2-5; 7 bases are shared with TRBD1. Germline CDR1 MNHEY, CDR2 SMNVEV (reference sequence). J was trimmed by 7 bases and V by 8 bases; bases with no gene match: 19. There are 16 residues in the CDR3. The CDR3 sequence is CASGGSIRGTEVTQYF. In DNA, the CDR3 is TGTGCCAGCGGTGGATCCATCAGGGGGACAGAGGTGACCCAGTACTTC.

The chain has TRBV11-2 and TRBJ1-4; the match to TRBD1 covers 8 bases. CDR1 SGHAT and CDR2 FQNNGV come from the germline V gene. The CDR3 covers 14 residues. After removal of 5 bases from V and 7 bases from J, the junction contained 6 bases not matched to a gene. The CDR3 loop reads CASSRIQGVEKLFF. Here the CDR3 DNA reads TGTGCCAGCAGCAGGATACAGGGGGTTGAAAAACTGTTTTTT.

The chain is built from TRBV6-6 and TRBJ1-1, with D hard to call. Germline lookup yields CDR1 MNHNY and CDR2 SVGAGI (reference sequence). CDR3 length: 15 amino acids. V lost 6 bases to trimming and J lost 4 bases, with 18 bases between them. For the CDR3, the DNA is TGTGCCAGCAGGGGCCGGGCCCGGGGTACCACTGAAGCTTTCTTT. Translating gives CASRGRARGTTEAFF.

This CDR3 reads CASSLATVGQGATGANVLTF. CDR3 bases: TGTGCCAGCAGCTTAGCCACCGTAGGACAGGGGGCCACCGGGGCCAACGTCCTGACTTTC. V and J are TRBV7-6 and TRBJ2-6; 11 bases map to TRBD1. The CDR3 runs to 20 residues. Per the germline V gene, CDR1 is SGHVS and CDR2 is FNYEAQ. V trimming: 0 bases; J trimming: 4 bases; junction bases outside the gene matches: 11. Based on the CDR3 plus reference TRBV7-6 and TRBJ2-6, the full variable domain is GAGVSQSPRYKVTKRGQDVALRCDPISGHVSLYWYRQALGQGPEFLTYFNYEAQQDKSGLPNDRFSAERPEGSISTLTIQRTEQRDSAMYRCASSLATVGQGATGANVLTFGAGSRLTVL.

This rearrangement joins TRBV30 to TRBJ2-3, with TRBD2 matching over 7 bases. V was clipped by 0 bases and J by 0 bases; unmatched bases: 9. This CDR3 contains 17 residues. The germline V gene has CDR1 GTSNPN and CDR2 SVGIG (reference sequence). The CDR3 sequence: CAWSVGGGLLSTDTQYF. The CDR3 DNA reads TGTGCCTGGAGTGTGGGGGGGGGACTCCTTAGCACAGATACGCAGTATTTT.

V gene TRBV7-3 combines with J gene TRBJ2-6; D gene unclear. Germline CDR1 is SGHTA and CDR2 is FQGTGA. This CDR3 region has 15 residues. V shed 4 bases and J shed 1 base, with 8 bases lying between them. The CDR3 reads CASSSRTSGANVLTF. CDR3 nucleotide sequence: TGTGCCAGCAGCTCCCGGACGTCTGGGGCCAACGTCCTGACTTTC.

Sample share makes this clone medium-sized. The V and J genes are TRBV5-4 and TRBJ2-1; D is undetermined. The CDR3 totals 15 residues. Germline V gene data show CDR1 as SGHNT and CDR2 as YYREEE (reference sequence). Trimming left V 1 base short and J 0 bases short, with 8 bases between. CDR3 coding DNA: TGTGCCAGCAGCTTGTGGAGCAACTCCTACAATGAGCAGTTCTTC. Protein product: CASSLWSNSYNEQFF.

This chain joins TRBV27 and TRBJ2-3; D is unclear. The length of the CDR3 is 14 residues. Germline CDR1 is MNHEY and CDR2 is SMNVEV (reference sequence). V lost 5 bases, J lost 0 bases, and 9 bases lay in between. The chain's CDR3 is CASSRSTSTDTQYF. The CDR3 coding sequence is TGTGCCAGCAGTCGGTCTACTAGCACAGATACGCAGTATTTT.

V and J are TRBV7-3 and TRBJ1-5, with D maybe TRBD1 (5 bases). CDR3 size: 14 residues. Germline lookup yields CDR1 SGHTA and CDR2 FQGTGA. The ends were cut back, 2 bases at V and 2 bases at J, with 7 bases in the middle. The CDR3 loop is CASSLLTGNQPQHF. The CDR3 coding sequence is TGTGCCAGCAGCTTATTGACAGGCAATCAGCCCCAGCATTTT. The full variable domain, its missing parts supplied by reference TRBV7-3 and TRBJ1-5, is GAGVSQTPSNKVTEKGKYVELRCDPISGHTALYWYRQSLGQGPEFLIYFQGTGAADDSGLPNDRFFAVRPEGSVSTLKIQRTERGDSAVYLCASSLLTGNQPQHFGDGTRLSIL.

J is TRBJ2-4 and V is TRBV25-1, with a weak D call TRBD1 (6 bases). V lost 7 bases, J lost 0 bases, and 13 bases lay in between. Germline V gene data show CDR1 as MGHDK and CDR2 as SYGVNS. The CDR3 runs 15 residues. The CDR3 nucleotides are TGTGCCAGCATGACAGGACACCTAGCCAAAAACATTCAGTACTTC. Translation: CASMTGHLAKNIQYF.

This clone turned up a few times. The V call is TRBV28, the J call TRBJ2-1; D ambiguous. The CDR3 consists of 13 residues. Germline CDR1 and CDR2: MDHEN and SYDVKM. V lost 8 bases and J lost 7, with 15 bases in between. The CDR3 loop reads CASAAFLTNEQFF. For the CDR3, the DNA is TGTGCCAGCGCAGCATTCCTCACTAATGAGCAGTTCTTC.

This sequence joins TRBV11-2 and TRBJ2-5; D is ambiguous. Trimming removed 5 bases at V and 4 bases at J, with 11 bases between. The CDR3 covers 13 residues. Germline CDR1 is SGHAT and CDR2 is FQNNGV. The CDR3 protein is CASSAQNAETQYF. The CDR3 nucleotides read TGTGCCAGCAGCGCACAGAACGCAGAGACCCAGTACTTC. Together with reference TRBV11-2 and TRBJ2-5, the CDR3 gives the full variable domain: EAGVAQSPRYKIIEKRQSVAFWCNPISGHATLYWYQQILGQGPKLLIQFQNNGVVDDSQLPKDRFSAERLKGVDSTLKIQPAKLEDSAVYLCASSAQNAETQYFGPGTRLLVL.

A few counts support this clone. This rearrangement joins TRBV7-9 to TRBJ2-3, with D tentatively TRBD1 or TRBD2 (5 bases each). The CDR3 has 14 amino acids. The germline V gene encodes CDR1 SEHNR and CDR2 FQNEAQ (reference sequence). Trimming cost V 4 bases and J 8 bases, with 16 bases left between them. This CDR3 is CASSSFRGKGTQYF. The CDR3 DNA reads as TGTGCCAGCAGCTCCTTCCGGGGCAAGGGTACGCAGTATTTT.

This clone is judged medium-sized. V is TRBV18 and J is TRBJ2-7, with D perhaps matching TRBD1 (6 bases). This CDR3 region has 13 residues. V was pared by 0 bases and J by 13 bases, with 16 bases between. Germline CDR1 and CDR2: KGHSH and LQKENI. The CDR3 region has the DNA TGTGCCAGCTCACCACCGATGAGTAGGGACACCTACTTC. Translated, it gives CASSPPMSRDTYF.

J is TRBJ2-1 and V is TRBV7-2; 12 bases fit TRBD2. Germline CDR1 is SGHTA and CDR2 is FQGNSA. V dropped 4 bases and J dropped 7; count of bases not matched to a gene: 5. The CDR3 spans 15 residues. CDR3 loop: CASSSRLAGANEQFF. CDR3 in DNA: TGTGCCAGCAGCTCACGACTAGCGGGGGCGAATGAGCAGTTCTTC. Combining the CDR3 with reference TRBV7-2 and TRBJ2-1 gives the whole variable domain GAGVSQSPSNKVTEKGKDVELRCDPISGHTALYWYRQSLGQGLEFLIYFQGNSAPDKSGLPSDRFSAERTGGSVSTLTIQRTQQEDSAVYLCASSSRLAGANEQFFGPGTRLTVL.